Presented here are 26 T cell receptor beta chains from one specimen sequenced in a study of blood T cells in healthy people across ages. PCR was performed a second time for about 6 to 12 cycles using a sample-barcoded 5' primer and a J-beta primer mix. TCRdb reanalysed the 5' RACE reads using MiXCR and keeps one entry per CDR3 protein. Of hundreds of thousands of distinct CDR3 sequences listed, roughly 41% are singletons. Specimen: blood. These receptors originate from an elderly man in good health.

V gene TRBV6-6 combines with J gene TRBJ2-7; no reliable D call. Germline CDR1 reads MNHNY; CDR2 reads SVGAGI (reference sequence). The ends were cut back, 0 bases at V and 2 bases at J, with 14 bases in the middle. This CDR3 spans 16 amino acids. This CDR3 reads CASSYSTSRPTYEQYF. Here the CDR3 DNA reads TGTGCCAGCAGTTACTCGACGTCCAGGCCTACCTACGAGCAGTACTTC.

In the case of this clonotype: This may be a read error: a much more frequent sequence differs by one nucleotide. The rearrangement links TRBV20-1 to TRBJ2-3; the D gene is possibly TRBD2 (5 bases). Germline lookup yields CDR1 DFQATT and CDR2 SNEGSKA (reference sequence). CDR3 length: 16 amino acids. Trimming stripped 5 bases from V and 4 bases from J, with 22 bases between. CDR3 loop: CSARPLAPRAPDTQYF. CDR3 DNA: TGCAGTGCTCGGCCCCTGGCGCCGAGGGCCCCAGATACGCAGTATTTT.

V is TRBV2 and J is TRBJ1-1, with 10 nucleotides matching TRBD1. The CDR3 is 15 amino acids. The V segment lost 1 base and the J segment 4 bases; nucleotides outside the gene matches: 3. Germline CDR1 and CDR2: SNHLY and FYNNEI. The CDR3 DNA is TGTGCCAGCAGTGAAGTGGGACAGGGGCGCACTGAAGCTTTCTTT. Protein sequence: CASSEVGQGRTEAFF.

This clonotype showed up many times. The J gene is TRBJ2-7, the V gene TRBV9; 15 positions match TRBD2. Trimming at V came to 3 bases and at J to 0 bases, leaving 4 bases not matched to a gene. The CDR3 runs 17 residues. CDR1 is SGDLS and CDR2 is YYNGEE in the germline V gene. In DNA form, the CDR3 reads TGTGCCAGCAGCGAGGGACTAGCGGGAGGAGGCTCCTACGAGCAGTACTTC. Protein product: CASSEGLAGGGSYEQYF.

With respect to this clonotype: This may arise from a read error, as a much more abundant clone is one base away. V usage is TRBV29-1 and J usage is TRBJ2-1; maybe TRBD1 (6 bases). The CDR3 length is 13 residues. Germline assignment: CDR1 SQVTM and CDR2 ANQGSEA. The V gene lost 4 bases and the J gene lost 13 bases, with 20 bases spanning the gap. CDR3 nucleotide sequence: TGCAGCGTTGTGAACAGGGTATCGGAGACCCAGTTCTTC. Residues: CSVVNRVSETQFF.

This clonotype was recorded a few times. The gene calls are TRBV10-3 and TRBJ2-5; D call uncertain. CDR3 length equals 14 residues. Trimming pared 1 base from V and 5 bases from J, leaving 11 bases between. Per the germline V gene, CDR1 is ENHRY and CDR2 is SYGVKD. The CDR3 here is CAISEWSAPETQYF. For the CDR3, the DNA is TGTGCCATCAGTGAGTGGAGCGCCCCCGAGACCCAGTACTTC.

This clonotype was detected ten times or more. This chain links TRBV29-1 with TRBJ2-3; TRBD2 aligns across 9 bases. After removal of 7 bases from V and 2 bases from J, the junction contained 10 bases not matched to a gene. CDR3 length: 15 amino acids. The germline CDR1 and CDR2 sequences are SQVTM and ANQGSEA. CDR3 coding DNA: TGCAGCGCCCGGGTAGGCGGGAGGGCCACAGATACGCAGTATTTT. It yields the protein CSARVGGRATDTQYF.

Only a few counts were recorded for this clonotype. The chain couples TRBV20-1 to TRBJ2-7; 9 nucleotides match TRBD1. Trimming cost V 6 bases and J 4 bases; bases outside gene matches: 10. This CDR3 has 14 residues. CDR1 is DFQATT and CDR2 is SNEGSKA in the germline V gene (reference sequence). The CDR3 DNA reads as TGCAGTGCCCCTATACCGGGACAGGGATACGAGCAGTACTTC. Protein: CSAPIPGQGYEQYF.

J is TRBJ2-7 and V is TRBV11-3, with TRBD2 matching 8 bases. The CDR3 contains 13 residues. Per the germline V gene, CDR1 is SGHNT and CDR2 is YENEEA. With V trimmed by 4 bases and J by 6 bases, 5 bases remained unmatched. The CDR3 protein is CASSSGGAGEQYF. The CDR3 DNA follows: TGTGCCAGCAGCTCCGGGGGGGCGGGCGAGCAGTACTTC.

V gene TRBV11-2 combines with J gene TRBJ1-6; D gene uncertain. V was pared by 0 bases and J by 9 bases, with 6 bases between. The length of the CDR3 is 13 residues. The germline V gene encodes CDR1 SGHAT and CDR2 FQNNGV. CDR3 DNA sequence: TGTGCCAGCAGCTTAGAACGGGGTTCACCCCTCCACTTT. Its protein is CASSLERGSPLHF.

The V gene is TRBV27, the J gene TRBJ2-7; D unresolved. Judging by the DNA end, TRBJ2-5 fits better; the J call may be wrong. The germline V gene encodes CDR1 MNHEY and CDR2 SMNVEV (reference sequence). The CDR3 loop spans 15 amino acids. In DNA, the CDR3 is TGTGCCTGCCGCCGCAGACGTTCAGGTCGGGAGACCCAGTACTTC. Protein sequence: CACRRRRSGRETQYF.

This clonotype was detected only a few times. This chain joins TRBV29-1 and TRBJ2-5; D remains unclear. Trimming left V 4 bases short and J 11 bases short, with 14 bases between. The CDR3 contains 11 residues. CDR1 and CDR2 (germline): SQVTM, ANQGSEA. CDR3 region: CSVGAGIEQYF. The CDR3 DNA reads TGCAGCGTTGGGGCCGGAATTGAGCAGTACTTC.

The chain links TRBV20-1 to TRBJ2-7, with 9 bases lining up with TRBD1. Germline V gene sequence: CDR1 DFQATT, CDR2 SNEGSKA (reference sequence). The J segment lost 0 bases and the V segment lost 5 bases, leaving 2 bases of the junction unmatched. This CDR3 is built from 13 residues. CDR3 bases: TGCAGTGCTTGGACAGGGGACTCCTACGAGCAGTACTTC. Its protein product is CSAWTGDSYEQYF.

The chain links TRBV20-1 to TRBJ2-3; 9 nucleotides agree with TRBD2. Germline CDR1 reads DFQATT; CDR2 reads SNEGSKA (reference sequence). V was pared by 1 base and J by 2 bases, with 13 bases of the junction left unmatched. CDR3 length equals 18 residues. CDR3 bases: TGCAGTGCTAGAGGTATCGGGGCTAGCGGGGCCCACACAGATACGCAGTATTTT. The encoded protein is CSARGIGASGAHTDTQYF.

This rearrangement joins TRBV6-1 to TRBJ2-2, with 14 bases lining up with TRBD2. Germline-derived CDR1 and CDR2 are MNHNS and SASEGT. The CDR3 sequence is 17 residues long. Trimming took 6 bases from V and 2 from J; bases not matched to a gene: 5. Here the CDR3 reads CASRGTSGGFNTGELFF. CDR3 sequence (DNA): TGTGCCAGCAGGGGGACTAGCGGGGGATTTAACACCGGGGAGCTGTTTTTT.

The gene calls are TRBV20-1 and TRBJ2-4; 8 nucleotides match TRBD1. Trimming took 3 bases from V and 3 from J; bases not matched to a gene: 16. The CDR3 is 18 residues long. The germline gives CDR1 DFQATT, CDR2 SNEGSKA (reference sequence). The CDR3 reads CSASTMGRQGLGKNIQYF. The CDR3 DNA reads TGCAGTGCTAGTACAATGGGAAGACAGGGGCTGGGCAAAAACATTCAGTACTTC.

The CDR3 protein is CASSSEVEETQYF. The CDR3, as DNA: TGCGCCAGCAGCTCGGAGGTGGAGGAGACCCAGTACTTC. V gene TRBV5-1 combines with J gene TRBJ2-5, with D tentatively TRBD2 (5 bases). The germline CDR1 and CDR2 sequences are SGHRS and YFSETQ. Deletions cut 3 bases from V and 5 bases from J, with 11 bases between. The CDR3 totals 13 residues.

The chain has TRBV20-1 and TRBJ1-6; tentatively, D is TRBD1 (6 bases). The CDR3 loop spans 18 amino acids. Germline CDR1 DFQATT, CDR2 SNEGSKA (reference sequence). The ends were cut back, 3 bases at V and 6 bases at J, with 24 bases in the middle. The CDR3 nucleotides are TGCAGTGCTAGGACAGGAGCATTGGGATGGGGATCTAATTCACCCCTCCACTTT. Translated, it gives CSARTGALGWGSNSPLHF.

The rearrangement uses TRBV29-1 and TRBJ2-3; 12 nucleotides align to TRBD2. The CDR3 runs to 15 residues. Germline V gene lookup returns CDR1 SQVTM and CDR2 ANQGSEA. The J segment lost 4 bases and the V segment lost 5 bases, leaving 7 bases of the junction unmatched. This chain's CDR3 is CSVQTSGSLADTQYF. CDR3 sequence (DNA): TGCAGCGTTCAGACTAGCGGGAGCTTGGCAGATACGCAGTATTTT.

The chain has TRBV7-2 and TRBJ1-2, with TRBD1 as a possible D gene (6 bases). Trimming took off 5 bases at V and 7 bases at J, with 20 bases between the two ends. The CDR3 contains 15 residues. CDR1 SGHTA and CDR2 FQGNSA come from the germline V gene. The chain's CDR3 is CASSHSERTVGGYTF. CDR3 nucleotide sequence: TGTGCCAGCAGCCACAGTGAGAGGACAGTCGGTGGCTACACCTTC.

The V and J genes are TRBV7-2 and TRBJ2-1, with 7 bases aligning to TRBD1. The CDR3 is 16 amino acids. The germline gives CDR1 SGHTA, CDR2 FQGNSA. The V and J ends lost 6 bases and 10 bases, in that order; junction bases with no gene match: 18. CDR3 nucleotide sequence: TGTGCCAGCAGGCGCTACCCCGACCAAGGGGGCTACGAGCAGTTCTTC. Its translation is CASRRYPDQGGYEQFF.

The chain has TRBV3-1 and TRBJ2-4; D uncertain. The assigned J gene may be wrong: the sequence end matches TRBJ2-5 better. The length of the CDR3 is 15 residues. CDR1 is LGHDT, CDR2 YNNKEL, per germline (reference sequence). This CDR3 reads CASSQIPRTRETQYF. As DNA, the CDR3 is TGTGCCAGCAGCCAGATCCCGAGAACTCGGGAGACCCAGTACTTC.

The genes are TRBV3-1 and TRBJ2-5; maybe TRBD1 (6 bases). CDR3 length: 17 amino acids. Deletions cut 1 base from V and 1 base from J, with 16 bases between. The germline gives CDR1 LGHDT, CDR2 YNNKEL (reference sequence). CDR3: CASSQGLPTGPQETQYF. CDR3 nucleotides: TGTGCCAGCAGCCAAGGTCTGCCGACAGGCCCCCAAGAGACCCAGTACTTC.

A single count supports this clonotype. The V call is TRBV24-1, the J call TRBJ2-2, with TRBD1 as a possible D gene (8 bases). This CDR3 is built from 15 residues. Germline-derived CDR1 and CDR2 are KGHDR and SFDVKD. V dropped 9 bases and J dropped 0 bases, with 13 bases sitting between them. The DNA for the CDR3 is TGTGCCACCGGGGGGGACAGGCCGAACACCGGGGAGCTGTTTTTT. Translated, it gives CATGGDRPNTGELFF.

The chain couples TRBV12-3 or TRBV12-4 to TRBJ1-1, with unresolved D. V was shortened by 5 bases and J by 3 bases, with 13 bases between the two germline ends. CDR3 length: 14 residues. In DNA, the CDR3 is TGTGCCAGCAGTCATTCAAGTCTAGACACTGAAGCTTTCTTT. It is translated as CASSHSSLDTEAFF.

The rearrangement uses TRBV24-1 and TRBJ2-7; maybe TRBD1 (6 bases). The CDR3 has 12 residues. From germline, CDR1 is KGHDR and CDR2 SFDVKD. Between the trimmed V and J ends, which lost 5 bases and 7 bases, there was a span of 11 bases. CDR3 sequence reads: CATSAVTGEQYF. The CDR3 DNA is TGTGCCACCAGTGCCGTGACAGGAGAGCAGTACTTC.